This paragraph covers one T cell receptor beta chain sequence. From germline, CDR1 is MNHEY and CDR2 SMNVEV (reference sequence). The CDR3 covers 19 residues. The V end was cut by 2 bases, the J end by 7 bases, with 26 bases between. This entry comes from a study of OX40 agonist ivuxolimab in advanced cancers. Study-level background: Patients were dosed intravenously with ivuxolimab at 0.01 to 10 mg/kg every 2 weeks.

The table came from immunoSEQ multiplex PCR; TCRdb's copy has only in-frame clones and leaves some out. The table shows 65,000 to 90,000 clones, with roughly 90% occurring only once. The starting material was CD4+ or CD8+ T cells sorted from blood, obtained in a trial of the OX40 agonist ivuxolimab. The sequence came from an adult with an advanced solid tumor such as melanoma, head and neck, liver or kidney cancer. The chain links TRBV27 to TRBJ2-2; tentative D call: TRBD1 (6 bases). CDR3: CASSLRAPRDTLFGGELFF. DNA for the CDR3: TGTGCCAGCAGTTTACGAGCCCCTAGGGACACCCTCTTTGGCGGGGAGCTGTTTTTT.